A selection of T cell receptor beta chains follows, all from one sample in a study of human T cells and chemical hapten exposure. TCRdb re-called the RACE reads through MiXCR, storing one row per CDR3 protein. The data contain 300,000 to 450,000 distinct CDR3 sequences, about 5.1% of them singletons. Sequencing used whole blood, obtained in connection with sensitization to the hapten diphenylcyclopropenone (DPC). The receptors here all came from a woman aged 45-60 years with alopecia areata. Some clones in this sample may be carry-over from other donors' samples. CDR3s leave out the opening cysteine and the closing phenylalanine or tryptophan. Fields, in order: J gene, V gene, CDR3 protein.

TRBJ2-3	TRBV19	ATKSGTSAASTDTQY
TRBJ2-1	TRBV6-5	ASSYSLAGNEQF
TRBJ2-2	TRBV12-3/TRBV12-4	ASGAGQNTGELF
TRBJ2-7	TRBV4-3	ASSQGSTSGIYEQY
TRBJ2-5	TRBV12-5	ASGSDRDYQETQY
TRBJ1-2	TRBV12-3/TRBV12-4	ASSTGRDAGYT
TRBJ1-5	TRBV7-8	ASSSGGISNQPQH
TRBJ1-1	TRBV5-5	ASSYDTEAF
TRBJ1-1	TRBV7-3	ASSLTPSLNTEAF
TRBJ2-7	TRBV5-1	ASSSLGREPYEQY
TRBJ2-7	TRBV27	ASSLIGPHEQY